This T cell receptor beta chain derives from a study of T-cell memory formation after mild COVID-19. This clonotype was recorded a few times. This CDR3 is built from 14 residues. V was cut by 3 bases and J by 1 base, with 6 bases left in between. TCRdb reprocessed the 5' RACE reads via MiXCR and lists one record per CDR3 protein. The repertoire holds 300,000 to 400,000 distinct CDR3 sequences, with more than 15% as singletons. The rearrangement joins TRBV12-3 or TRBV12-4 to TRBJ2-2; D gene uncertain. Source material: PBMCs or a T cell subset sorted from them (not recorded which). The TCR was taken from a man aged 18 to 35 who had mild COVID-19 (a few samples of this study predate the infection). Cell type and time point are not known. The CDR3: CASSLQENTGELFF. CDR3 coding DNA: TGTGCCAGCAGTTTGCAGGAGAACACCGGGGAGCTGTTTTTT.